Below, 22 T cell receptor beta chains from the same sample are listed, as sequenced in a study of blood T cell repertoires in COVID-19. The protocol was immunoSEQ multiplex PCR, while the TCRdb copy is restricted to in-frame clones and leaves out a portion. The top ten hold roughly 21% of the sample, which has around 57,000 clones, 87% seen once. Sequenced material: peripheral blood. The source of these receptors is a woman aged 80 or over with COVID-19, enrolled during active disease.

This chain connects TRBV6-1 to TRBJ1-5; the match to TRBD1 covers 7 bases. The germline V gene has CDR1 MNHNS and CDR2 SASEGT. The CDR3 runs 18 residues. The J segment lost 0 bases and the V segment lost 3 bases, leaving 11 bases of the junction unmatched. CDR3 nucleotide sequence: TGTGCCAGCAGTGATCCGACAGGGACCCTCTCTAGCAATCAGCCCCAGCATTTT. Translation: CASSDPTGTLSSNQPQHF.

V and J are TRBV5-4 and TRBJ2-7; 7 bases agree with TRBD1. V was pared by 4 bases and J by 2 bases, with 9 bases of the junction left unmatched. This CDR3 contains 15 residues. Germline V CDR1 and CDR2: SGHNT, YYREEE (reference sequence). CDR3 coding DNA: TGTGCCAGCAGCATACGACAGGGTGGGACCTACGAGCAGTACTTC. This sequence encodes CASSIRQGGTYEQYF.

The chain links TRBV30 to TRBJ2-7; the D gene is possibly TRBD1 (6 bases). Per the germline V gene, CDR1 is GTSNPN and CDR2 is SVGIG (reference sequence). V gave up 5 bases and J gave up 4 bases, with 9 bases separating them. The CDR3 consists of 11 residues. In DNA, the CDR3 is TGTGCCTGGTGTACAGGGTACGAGCAGTACTTC. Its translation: CAWCTGYEQYF.

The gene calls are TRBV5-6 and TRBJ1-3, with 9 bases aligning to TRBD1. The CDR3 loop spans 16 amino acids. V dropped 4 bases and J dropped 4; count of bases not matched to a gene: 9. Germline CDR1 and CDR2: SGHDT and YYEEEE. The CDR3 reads CASSAGQGLRGNTIYF. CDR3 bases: TGTGCCAGCAGCGCAGGACAGGGGCTTAGGGGAAACACCATATATTTT. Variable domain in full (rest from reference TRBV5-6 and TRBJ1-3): DAGVTQSPTHLIKTRGQQVTLRCSPKSGHDTVSWYQQALGQGPQFIFQYYEEEERQRGNFPDRFSGHQFPNYSSELNVNALLLGDSALYLCASSAGQGLRGNTIYFGEGSWLTVV.

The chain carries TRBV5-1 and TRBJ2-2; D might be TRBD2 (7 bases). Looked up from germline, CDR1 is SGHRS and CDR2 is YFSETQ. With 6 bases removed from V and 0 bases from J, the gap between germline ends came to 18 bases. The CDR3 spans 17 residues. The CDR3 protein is CASKRGTGATNTGELFF. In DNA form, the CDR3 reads TGCGCCAGCAAGCGGGGCACGGGGGCAACGAACACCGGGGAGCTGTTTTTT.

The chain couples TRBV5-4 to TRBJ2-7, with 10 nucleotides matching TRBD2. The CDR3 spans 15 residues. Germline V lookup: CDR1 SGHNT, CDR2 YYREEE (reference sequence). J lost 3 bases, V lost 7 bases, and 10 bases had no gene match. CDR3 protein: CASRREVAGGYEQYF. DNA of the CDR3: TGTGCCAGCCGCCGGGAAGTAGCGGGGGGCTACGAGCAGTACTTC.

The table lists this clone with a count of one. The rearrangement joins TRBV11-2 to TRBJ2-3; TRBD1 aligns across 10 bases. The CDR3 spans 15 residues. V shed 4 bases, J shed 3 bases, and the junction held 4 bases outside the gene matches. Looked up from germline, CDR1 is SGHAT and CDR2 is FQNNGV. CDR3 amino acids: CASSSGQGRTDTQYF. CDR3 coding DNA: TGTGCCAGCAGCTCGGGACAGGGGAGGACAGATACGCAGTATTTT.

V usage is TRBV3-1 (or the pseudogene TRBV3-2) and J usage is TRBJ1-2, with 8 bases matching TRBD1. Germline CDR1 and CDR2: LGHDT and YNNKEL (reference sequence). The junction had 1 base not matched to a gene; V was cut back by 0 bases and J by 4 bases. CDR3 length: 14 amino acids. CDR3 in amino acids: CASSQETGAYGYTF. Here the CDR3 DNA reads TGTGCCAGCAGCCAAGAGACAGGGGCCTATGGCTACACCTTC.

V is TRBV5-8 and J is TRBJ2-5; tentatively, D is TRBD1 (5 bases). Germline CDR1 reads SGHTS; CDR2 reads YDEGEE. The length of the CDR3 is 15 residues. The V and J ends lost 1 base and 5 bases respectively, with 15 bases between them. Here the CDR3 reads CASSLQGSHLETQYF. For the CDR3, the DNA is TGTGCCAGCAGCTTGCAGGGCTCCCATCTCGAGACCCAGTACTTC. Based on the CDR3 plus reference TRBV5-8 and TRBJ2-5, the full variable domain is EAGVTQSPTHLIKTRGQQATLRCSPISGHTSVYWYQQALGLGLQFLLWYDEGEERNRGNFPPRFSGRQFPNYSSELNVNALELEDSALYLCASSLQGSHLETQYFGPGTRLLVL.

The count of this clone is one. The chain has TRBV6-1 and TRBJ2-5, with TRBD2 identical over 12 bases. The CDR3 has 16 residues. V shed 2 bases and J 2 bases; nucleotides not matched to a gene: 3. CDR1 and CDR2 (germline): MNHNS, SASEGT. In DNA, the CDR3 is TGTGCCAGCAGTGAAAGCCTAGCGGGGGGGCAAGAGACCCAGTACTTC. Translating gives CASSESLAGGQETQYF.

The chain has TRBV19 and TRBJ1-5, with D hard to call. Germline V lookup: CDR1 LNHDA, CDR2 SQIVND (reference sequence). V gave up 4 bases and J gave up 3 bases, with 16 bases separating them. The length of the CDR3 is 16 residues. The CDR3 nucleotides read TGTGCCAGTAGTAACTCGACTTGGAGCGCCAATCAGCCCCAGCATTTT. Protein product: CASSNSTWSANQPQHF. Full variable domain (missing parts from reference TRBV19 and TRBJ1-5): DGGITQSPKYLFRKEGQNVTLSCEQNLNHDAMYWYRQDPGQGLRLIYYSQIVNDFQKGDIAEGYSVSREKKESFPLTVTSAQKNPTAFYLCASSNSTWSANQPQHFGDGTRLSIL.

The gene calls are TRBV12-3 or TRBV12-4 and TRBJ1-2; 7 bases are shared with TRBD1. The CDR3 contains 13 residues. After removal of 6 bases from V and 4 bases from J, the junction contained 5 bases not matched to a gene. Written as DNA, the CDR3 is TGTGCCAGCAGCTATGGACAGGCCTATGGCTACACCTTC. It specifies CASSYGQAYGYTF.

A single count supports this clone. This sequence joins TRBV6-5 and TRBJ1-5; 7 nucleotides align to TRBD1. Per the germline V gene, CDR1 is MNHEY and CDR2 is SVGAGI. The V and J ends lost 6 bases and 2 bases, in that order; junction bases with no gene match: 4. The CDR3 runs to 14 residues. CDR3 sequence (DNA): TGTGCCAGCAGGACAGGGAGCGGCAATCAGCCCCAGCATTTT. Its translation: CASRTGSGNQPQHF.

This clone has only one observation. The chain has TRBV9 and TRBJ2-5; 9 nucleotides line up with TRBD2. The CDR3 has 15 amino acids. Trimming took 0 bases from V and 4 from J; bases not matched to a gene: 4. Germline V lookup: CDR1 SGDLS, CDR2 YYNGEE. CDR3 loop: CASSVDPSGVETQYF. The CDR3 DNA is TGTGCCAGCAGCGTAGACCCTAGCGGGGTAGAGACCCAGTACTTC.

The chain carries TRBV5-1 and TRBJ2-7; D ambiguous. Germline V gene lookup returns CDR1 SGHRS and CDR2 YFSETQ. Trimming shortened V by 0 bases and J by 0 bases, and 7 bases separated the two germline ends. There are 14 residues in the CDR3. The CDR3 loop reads CASSLVQASYEQYF. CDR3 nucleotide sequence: TGCGCCAGCAGCTTGGTTCAGGCCTCCTACGAGCAGTACTTC.

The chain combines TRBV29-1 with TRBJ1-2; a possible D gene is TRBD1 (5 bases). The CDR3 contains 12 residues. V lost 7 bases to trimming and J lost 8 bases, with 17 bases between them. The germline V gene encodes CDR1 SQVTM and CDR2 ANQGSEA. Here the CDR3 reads CSAGIRGAGYTF. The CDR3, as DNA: TGCAGCGCTGGGATAAGGGGTGCGGGCTACACCTTC.

DNA for the CDR3: TGTGCCAGCAGTACCTTAAAGGGACTAGCGGGGGGACCTACCTACGAGCAGTACTTC. Its translation is CASSTLKGLAGGPTYEQYF. This chain links TRBV6-7 with TRBJ2-7; TRBD2 aligns across 15 bases. TRBV6-7 is assigned to the ORF class and has an uncertain function. CDR3 length: 19 amino acids. V was clipped by 5 bases and J by 2 bases; unmatched bases: 13.

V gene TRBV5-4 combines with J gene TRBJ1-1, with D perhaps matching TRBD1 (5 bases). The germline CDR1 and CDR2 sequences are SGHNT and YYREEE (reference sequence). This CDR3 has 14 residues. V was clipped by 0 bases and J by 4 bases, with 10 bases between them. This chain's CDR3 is CASSLAFGATEAFF. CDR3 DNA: TGTGCCAGCAGCTTGGCCTTTGGGGCCACTGAAGCTTTCTTT.

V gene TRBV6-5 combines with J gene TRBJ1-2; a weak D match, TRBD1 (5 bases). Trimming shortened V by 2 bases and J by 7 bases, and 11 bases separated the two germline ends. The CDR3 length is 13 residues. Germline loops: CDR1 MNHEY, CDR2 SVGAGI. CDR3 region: CASSYAGISGYTF. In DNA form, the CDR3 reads TGTGCCAGCAGTTACGCAGGGATAAGTGGCTACACCTTC.

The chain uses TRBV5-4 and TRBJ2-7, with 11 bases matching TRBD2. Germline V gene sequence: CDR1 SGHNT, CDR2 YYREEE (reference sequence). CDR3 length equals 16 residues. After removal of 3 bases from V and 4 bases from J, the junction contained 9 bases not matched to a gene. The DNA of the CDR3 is TGTGCCAGCAGCTCCCATTCTAGCGGGGGGCCTTACGAGCAGTACTTC. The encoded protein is CASSSHSSGGPYEQYF.

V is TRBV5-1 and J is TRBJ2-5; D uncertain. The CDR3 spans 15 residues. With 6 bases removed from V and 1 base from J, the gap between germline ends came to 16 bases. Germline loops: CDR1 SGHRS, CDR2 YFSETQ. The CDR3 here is CASTLMTATQETQYF. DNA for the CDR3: TGCGCCAGCACCCTTATGACTGCGACCCAAGAGACCCAGTACTTC. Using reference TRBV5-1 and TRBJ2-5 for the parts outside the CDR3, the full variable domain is KAGVTQTPRYLIKTRGQQVTLSCSPISGHRSVSWYQQTPGQGLQFLFEYFSETQRNKGNFPGRFSGRQFSNSRSEMNVSTLELGDSALYLCASTLMTATQETQYFGPGTRLLVL.

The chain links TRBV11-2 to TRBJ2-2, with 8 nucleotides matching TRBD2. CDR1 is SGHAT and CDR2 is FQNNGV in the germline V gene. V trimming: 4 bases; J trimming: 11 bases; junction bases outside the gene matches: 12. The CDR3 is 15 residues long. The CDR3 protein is CASSWEVGGGGELFF. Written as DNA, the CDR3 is TGTGCCAGCAGCTGGGAAGTCGGGGGGGGCGGCGAGCTGTTTTTT.